This TCR beta chain was found in a study of technical replicates of blood from a few donors listed by TCRdb under 2017. The library was prepared using the immunoSEQ multiplex PCR assay. TCRdb provides this immuneACCESS table in a form limited to in-frame rearrangements. Some clones are lacking; in checked studies, under half of them reflect an unresolved V gene, and why the rest are absent is not known. For this sample there are 55,000 to 75,000 clones; about 94% appear just once. In total, the top ten clones hold roughly 3.1% of the sample. As regards this clone: Its binding antigen is unknown. Per-base qualities were not stored, and no clone one base away is much larger.

The CDR3 sequence holds 14 residues, the cysteine and phenylalanine included. CDR3 DNA only is kept here, 42 bases in frame from base 1. In the germline V gene, CDR1 corresponds to ENHRY and CDR2 to SYGVKD. The germline V end is reduced by 6 bases and the J end by 3 bases; junction bases left unmatched: 3. In this chain, TRBV10-3 is recombined with TRBJ2-4, and 9 junctional nucleotides match TRBD1. Sequencing used PBMCs. The clonotype originates from a human donor in good health. Some clones in this sample may be carry-over from other donors' samples. DNA sequence: TGTGCCATCAGCGGGGACAGGGACAAAAACATTCAGTACTTC. Its product reads: CAISGDRDKNIQYF.